A single sample is the source of the 6 T cell receptor beta chains below, sequenced in a study of neurological immune-mediated disorders. Specified time point: longitudinal time-point 3. TCRdb fed the 5' RACE reads into MiXCR, producing one record per CDR3 protein. This table has over 90,000 distinct CDR3 sequences, 10% to 13% appearing once. The source material was PBMCs. The origin of the receptors is a female donor with HTLV-1-associated myelopathy (HAM/TSP).

Many counts were recorded for this clonotype. The chain joins TRBV7-8 to TRBJ2-7; D is possibly TRBD2 (6 bases). Germline CDR1 SGHVS, CDR2 FQNEAQ. The length of the CDR3 is 13 residues. Trimming left V 5 bases short and J 5 bases short, with 13 bases between. This CDR3 is CASSLPASDEQYF. CDR3 sequence (DNA): TGTGCCAGCAGCCTGCCAGCTAGCGACGAGCAGTACTTC. Full variable domain (outside the CDR3, taken from reference TRBV7-8 and TRBJ2-7): GAGVSQSPRYKVAKRGQDVALRCDPISGHVSLFWYQQALGQGPEFLTYFQNEAQLDKSGLPSDRFFAERPEGSVSTLKIQRTQQEDSAVYLCASSLPASDEQYFGPGTRLTVT.

This chain joins TRBV5-1 and TRBJ2-5, with 7 positions matching TRBD2. Germline CDR1 and CDR2: SGHRS and YFSETQ. V trimming: 2 bases; J trimming: 4 bases; junction bases outside the gene matches: 5. The CDR3 covers 14 residues. CDR3 bases: TGCGCCAGCAGCTTAGGACTAGGAAGAGAGACCCAGTACTTC. Amino acids: CASSLGLGRETQYF.

In its sample, this clonotype was seen many times. The V gene is TRBV2, the J gene TRBJ2-3; 8 bases are shared with TRBD2. The CDR3 sequence is 13 residues long. V was pared by 4 bases and J by 9 bases, with 6 bases of the junction left unmatched. Germline V gives CDR1 SNHLY, CDR2 FYNNEI. DNA of the CDR3: TGTGCCAGCAGTGGCGGGGGGCTTATCACGCAGTATTTT. Protein product: CASSGGGLITQYF.

This clonotype was seen many times. The chain uses TRBV29-1 and TRBJ2-2; D is unresolved. Per germline, CDR1 SQVTM and CDR2 ANQGSEA. V gave up 0 bases and J gave up 6 bases, with 2 bases separating them. The CDR3 runs 11 residues. The CDR3 loop is CSVEEAGELFF. The CDR3 DNA reads TGCAGCGTTGAAGAAGCCGGGGAGCTGTTTTTT.

This clonotype was detected many times. The DNA for the CDR3 is TGTGCCAGCAGTCCCTCGCCCCTACTAGCGGGGGCTTTCTCCTACGAGCAGTACTTC. Translated: CASSPSPLLAGAFSYEQYF. The chain recombines TRBV12-3 or TRBV12-4 with TRBJ2-7; TRBD2 aligns across 11 bases. There are 19 residues in the CDR3. The J segment lost 0 bases and the V segment lost 5 bases, leaving 15 bases of the junction unmatched.

Many counts were recorded for this clonotype. J is TRBJ2-7 and V is TRBV6-2 or TRBV6-3; maybe TRBD2 (5 bases). CDR3 length equals 13 residues. Germline V gene sequence: CDR1 MNHEY, CDR2 SVGEGT. V lost 6 bases and J lost 6, with 15 bases in between. The CDR3 bases are TGTGCCAGCAGGGAAGAGGGCGTCTCCGAGCAGTACTTC. This encodes CASREEGVSEQYF.